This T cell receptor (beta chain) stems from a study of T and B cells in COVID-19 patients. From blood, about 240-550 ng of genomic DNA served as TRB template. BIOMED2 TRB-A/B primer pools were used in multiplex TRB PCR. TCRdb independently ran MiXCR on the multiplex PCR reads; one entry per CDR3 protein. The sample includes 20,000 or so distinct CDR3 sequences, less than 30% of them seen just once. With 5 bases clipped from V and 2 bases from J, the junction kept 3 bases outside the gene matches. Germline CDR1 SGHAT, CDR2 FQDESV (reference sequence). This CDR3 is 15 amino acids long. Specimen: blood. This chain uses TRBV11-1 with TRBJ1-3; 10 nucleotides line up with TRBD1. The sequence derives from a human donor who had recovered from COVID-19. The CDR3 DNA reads TGTGCCAGCAGCCCCGGGACAGGGGCTGGAAACACCATATATTTT. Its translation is CASSPGTGAGNTIYF. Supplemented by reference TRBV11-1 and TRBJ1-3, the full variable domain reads EAEVAQSPRYKITEKSQAVAFWCDPISGHATLYWYRQILGQGPELLVQFQDESVVDDSQLPKDRFSAERLKGVDSTLKIQPAELGDSAMYLCASSPGTGAGNTIYFGEGSWLTVV.